Each of the 26 T cell receptor beta chains below was sequenced from the same sample in a study of shared clonotypes between healthy human individuals. In the naive CD8 group, cells lacked CD45RO and were positively selected for CCR7, so terminally differentiated effector memory CD45RA+ cells were left out. The table came from immunoSEQ multiplex PCR; TCRdb's copy has only in-frame clones and leaves some out. The data show around 1,900,000 clones, with around 93% seen just once and more than 1.5% held by the top ten. The sequencing input was naive CD8+ T cells from PBMCs. The receptors originated from a man between 18 and 35 years old in good health. Some clones in this sample may be carry-over from other donors' samples.

The J gene is TRBJ2-7, the V gene TRBV7-3; 7 bases match TRBD2. Trimming removed 1 base from V and 6 bases from J; junction bases left unmatched: 9. This CDR3 spans 15 amino acids. The germline CDR1 and CDR2 sequences are SGHTA and FQGTGA. The CDR3 bases are TGTGCCAGCAGCTTAATGGCGGGAGCGGCATCCGAGCAGTACTTC. This gives the protein CASSLMAGAASEQYF.

This clone has only one observation. This chain uses TRBV7-9 with TRBJ1-1; unclear D gene. This CDR3 spans 13 amino acids. Trimming removed 4 bases at V and 7 bases at J, with 13 bases between. Germline CDR1 and CDR2: SEHNR and FQNEAQ (reference sequence). The DNA for the CDR3 is TGTGCCAGCAGCTCAGGAGGGAAGGTTGAAGCTTTCTTT. This codes for CASSSGGKVEAFF.

The chain combines TRBV5-6 with TRBJ1-2; unclear D gene. Germline values: CDR1 SGHDT, CDR2 YYEEEE. With 0 bases removed from V and 4 bases from J, the gap between germline ends came to 13 bases. This CDR3 comprises 15 residues. DNA for the CDR3: TGTGCCAGCAGCTTGGGAGATTCGACCCTCTATGGCTACACCTTC. This sequence encodes CASSLGDSTLYGYTF. Looking up the rest from reference TRBV5-6 and TRBJ1-2 gives the full variable domain: DAGVTQSPTHLIKTRGQQVTLRCSPKSGHDTVSWYQQALGQGPQFIFQYYEEEERQRGNFPDRFSGHQFPNYSSELNVNALLLGDSALYLCASSLGDSTLYGYTFGSGTRLTVV.

The chain uses TRBV28 and TRBJ2-2, with D perhaps given as TRBD1 or TRBD2 (5 bases each). Germline assignment: CDR1 MDHEN and CDR2 SYDVKM. The length of the CDR3 is 13 residues. CDR3 in amino acids: CATGTGNTGELFF. The DNA for the CDR3 is TGTGCAACCGGGACGGGGAACACCGGGGAGCTGTTTTTT. The full variable domain, completed using reference TRBV28 and TRBJ2-2, is DVKVTQSSRYLVKRTGEKVFLECVQDMDHENMFWYRQDPGLGLRLIYFSYDVKMKEKGDIPEGYSVSREKKERFSLILESASTNQTSMYLCATGTGNTGELFFGEGSRLTVL.

The CDR3 bases are TGTGCCAGCAGCTTAAGGCTAGCATCGAGCTCCTACAATGAGCAGTTCTTC. The encoded protein is CASSLRLASSSYNEQFF. This chain joins TRBV7-2 and TRBJ2-1; perhaps TRBD2 as D (5 bases). The CDR3 extends over 17 amino acids. Trimming pared 2 bases from V and 0 bases from J, leaving 14 bases between. The V gene's germline CDR1 is SGHTA and CDR2 FQGNSA.

The V gene is TRBV13, the J gene TRBJ2-1; 9 bases align to TRBD1. V lost 5 bases to trimming and J lost 3 bases; unmatched junction nucleotides: 5. Germline values: CDR1 PRHDT, CDR2 FYEKMQ (reference sequence). The CDR3 consists of 15 residues. The CDR3 loop is CASSAGTGSYNEQFF. Written as DNA, the CDR3 is TGTGCCAGCAGCGCCGGGACAGGGAGCTACAATGAGCAGTTCTTC.

This chain joins TRBV29-1 and TRBJ2-2; no clear D. This CDR3 is built from 13 residues. Trimming shortened V by 6 bases and J by 0 bases, and 8 bases separated the two germline ends. The V gene's germline CDR1 is SQVTM and CDR2 ANQGSEA. CDR3 DNA: TGCAGCGTCGACGGCGCGAACACCGGGGAGCTGTTTTTT. Protein product: CSVDGANTGELFF.

V usage is TRBV6-5 and J usage is TRBJ2-7, with 7 bases identical to TRBD2. Losses at the gene ends were 0 bases for V and 12 bases for J; bases not matched to a gene: 8. Germline V gene sequence: CDR1 MNHEY, CDR2 SVGAGI. This CDR3 is 13 amino acids long. The CDR3 region is CASSYSRSASGYF. As DNA, the CDR3 is TGTGCCAGCAGTTACTCGAGGTCGGCTAGCGGGTACTTC.

The CDR3 protein is CASSLGRAGHEQYF. The DNA for the CDR3 is TGTGCCAGCAGTTTAGGGAGGGCCGGCCACGAGCAGTACTTC. The rearrangement links TRBV27 to TRBJ2-7; 7 bases line up with TRBD2. The germline V gene has CDR1 MNHEY and CDR2 SMNVEV (reference sequence). The CDR3 runs 14 residues. The trim removed 2 bases at V and 5 bases at J, leaving 6 bases unmatched.

V is TRBV7-8 and J is TRBJ2-7; D unresolved. The germline CDR1 and CDR2 sequences are SGHVS and FQNEAQ. Trimming left V 3 bases short and J 5 bases short, with 5 bases between. The CDR3 covers 11 residues. The CDR3 loop is CASSFSHEQYF. The CDR3 DNA follows: TGTGCCAGCAGCTTTAGCCACGAGCAGTACTTC.

The rearrangement links TRBV4-1 to TRBJ2-7; D uncertain. Germline V gene sequence: CDR1 MGHRA, CDR2 YSYEKL. The CDR3 sequence is 15 residues long. Trimming removed 3 bases from V and 1 base from J, with 13 bases in between. The CDR3 region is CASSQGSTPSYEQYF. The CDR3 DNA follows: TGCGCCAGCAGCCAGGGCTCGACCCCTTCCTACGAGCAGTACTTC.

The CDR3 is CASSLPSGYEQYF. The CDR3 coding sequence is TGTGCCAGCAGCTTGCCGTCAGGGTACGAGCAGTACTTC. The chain links TRBV5-5 to TRBJ2-7, with D possibly TRBD1 on 5 matching bases. CDR3 length equals 13 residues. Trimming stripped 1 base from V and 4 bases from J, with 9 bases between. Per germline, CDR1 SGHKS and CDR2 YYEKEE (reference sequence).

The gene calls are TRBV27 and TRBJ2-7, with D unresolved. Between the trimmed V and J ends, which lost 4 bases and 2 bases, there was a span of 9 bases. There are 13 residues in the CDR3. Germline CDR1 and CDR2: MNHEY and SMNVEV (reference sequence). CDR3 sequence: CASSSYLPYEQYF. The CDR3 DNA reads as TGTGCCAGCAGTTCCTACCTTCCCTACGAGCAGTACTTC.

The V and J genes are TRBV29-1 and TRBJ2-7, with 9 positions matching TRBD1. This CDR3 comprises 14 residues. CDR1 is SQVTM and CDR2 is ANQGSEA in the germline V gene. The ends lost 6 bases at V and 0 bases at J; junction bases unmatched: 6. Here the CDR3 reads CSVGQGPYSYEQYF. CDR3 sequence (DNA): TGCAGCGTAGGACAGGGGCCTTACTCCTACGAGCAGTACTTC.

The chain couples TRBV7-8 to TRBJ2-1; D is possibly TRBD1 (5 bases). The CDR3 sequence is 14 residues long. V was trimmed by 1 base and J by 8 bases, leaving 12 bases between them. Per the germline V gene, CDR1 is SGHVS and CDR2 is FQNEAQ. CDR3 sequence: CASSLDQGTDEQFF. The CDR3 DNA sequence: TGTGCCAGCAGCTTAGATCAGGGCACCGATGAGCAGTTCTTC.

This clone has just one count. This sequence joins TRBV28 and TRBJ2-1; 14 nucleotides align to TRBD2. V shed 4 bases and J 7 bases; nucleotides not matched to a gene: 12. Germline loops: CDR1 MDHEN, CDR2 SYDVKM. CDR3 length: 18 amino acids. CDR3 coding DNA: TGTGCCAGCAGTTCGACCTTTAGGACTAGCGGGAGGTATAATGAGCAGTTCTTC. Translating it yields CASSSTFRTSGRYNEQFF.

The chain employs TRBV7-9 and TRBJ2-5; 9 bases line up with TRBD1. Per the germline V gene, CDR1 is SEHNR and CDR2 is FQNEAQ (reference sequence). The CDR3 is 18 residues long. V lost 4 bases, J lost 2 bases, and 14 bases stayed unmatched. The CDR3: CASSSGHRDRVFQETQYF. CDR3 nucleotide sequence: TGTGCCAGCAGCTCAGGACACCGGGACAGGGTTTTTCAAGAGACCCAGTACTTC. The full variable domain, rest sourced from reference TRBV7-9 and TRBJ2-5, is DTGVSQNPRHKITKRGQNVTFRCDPISEHNRLYWYRQTLGQGPEFLTYFQNEAQLEKSRLLSDRFSAERPKGSFSTLEIQRTEQGDSAMYLCASSSGHRDRVFQETQYFGPGTRLLVL.

This clone was seen a single time. The rearrangement uses TRBV9 and TRBJ1-1, with 10 positions matching TRBD1. This CDR3 contains 20 residues. CDR1 is SGDLS, CDR2 YYNGEE, per germline. The trim removed 7 bases at V and 0 bases at J, leaving 21 bases unmatched. The CDR3 coding sequence is TGTGCCAGCCGAGACCTGGGACAGGGGCCAGTCGGTCCAATGAACACTGAAGCTTTCTTT. Its translation is CASRDLGQGPVGPMNTEAFF.

V and J are TRBV6-5 and TRBJ1-6; D is possibly TRBD1 (6 bases). Germline V CDR1 and CDR2: MNHEY, SVGAGI. The ends were cut back, 3 bases at V and 7 bases at J, with 10 bases in the middle. The CDR3 loop spans 14 amino acids. The CDR3 bases are TGTGCCAGCAGTTATCAGGGGCAGAATTCACCCCTCCACTTT. This gives the protein CASSYQGQNSPLHF.

The chain couples TRBV9 to TRBJ1-2; 8 bases are a match to TRBD1. The junction had 10 bases not matched to a gene; V was cut back by 4 bases and J by 5 bases. This CDR3 contains 15 residues. Germline assignment: CDR1 SGDLS and CDR2 YYNGEE. The CDR3 loop reads CASSPWTGTLYGYTF. DNA of the CDR3: TGTGCCAGCAGCCCATGGACAGGGACTCTATATGGCTACACCTTC.

The chain is built from TRBV16 and TRBJ1-4; tentatively, D is TRBD1 (5 bases). V was cut by 8 bases and J by 3 bases, with 31 bases left in between. Germline V gives CDR1 KGHSY, CDR2 FQNENV. This CDR3 is built from 20 residues. CDR3 protein: CASPRATGNRWGEPNEKLFF. The DNA of the CDR3 is TGTGCCAGCCCCCGGGCGACCGGTAACCGTTGGGGGGAACCTAATGAAAAACTGTTTTTT.

The rearrangement links TRBV28 to TRBJ2-7; 9 bases are a match to TRBD2. The J segment lost 1 base and the V segment lost 0 bases, leaving 4 bases of the junction unmatched. Germline CDR1 reads MDHEN; CDR2 reads SYDVKM. This CDR3 has 16 amino acids. This chain's CDR3 is CASSLWSSGVSYEQYF. The CDR3 nucleotides are TGTGCCAGCAGTTTATGGTCTAGCGGGGTTTCCTACGAGCAGTACTTC.

The gene calls are TRBV5-6 and TRBJ2-7; D is possibly TRBD1 or TRBD2 (5 bases each). In germline, CDR1 is SGHDT, CDR2 YYEEEE. V lost 4 bases, J lost 0 bases, and 11 bases lay in between. This CDR3 spans 14 amino acids. Here the CDR3 DNA reads TGTGCCAGCAGCACCGGGACGACCTCCTACGAGCAGTACTTC. Translated: CASSTGTTSYEQYF.

In DNA form, the CDR3 reads TGTGCCAGCAGCGTAGGCGGGGCGGATTACAATGAGCAGTTCTTC. This gives the protein CASSVGGADYNEQFF. V is TRBV9 and J is TRBJ2-1; a possible D gene is TRBD2 (6 bases). Per germline, CDR1 SGDLS and CDR2 YYNGEE. V was trimmed by 0 bases and J by 4 bases, leaving 11 bases between them. The CDR3 has 15 amino acids.

The chain couples TRBV6-1 to TRBJ2-7, with 7 nucleotides matching TRBD1. J lost 6 bases, V lost 2 bases, and 10 bases had no gene match. This CDR3 contains 15 residues. CDR1 MNHNS and CDR2 SASEGT come from the germline V gene. The CDR3 loop reads CASSEFKGALGEQYF. For the CDR3, the DNA is TGTGCCAGCAGTGAATTTAAGGGGGCACTCGGCGAGCAGTACTTC.

The rearrangement links TRBV27 to TRBJ1-2; D might be TRBD1 (5 bases). The V and J ends lost 5 bases and 3 bases respectively, with 13 bases between them. This CDR3 region has 14 residues. The germline CDR1 and CDR2 sequences are MNHEY and SMNVEV (reference sequence). The CDR3 sequence: CASSRTIADYGYTF. The CDR3 nucleotides are TGTGCCAGCAGTCGGACAATTGCGGACTATGGCTACACCTTC.